This T cell receptor beta chain was profiled in a study of molecular identifiers for immune sequencing clone quantification. Study at large: Split five ways in replicates, RNA from around 20,000 or 99,000 naive CD8 cells had four portions sequenced.

A word on this clonotype: The antigen is not known.

From the PCR reads, TCRdb called clonotypes with MiXCR, one entry per CDR3 protein. The sample has under 600,000 distinct CDR3 sequences, approximately 25% seen once; the top ten hold 0.76%. V gave up 3 bases and J gave up 7 bases; unmatched junction bases: 9. The CDR3 has 14 amino acids. The germline V gene encodes CDR1 LGHNT and CDR2 FRNRAP. Study-level findings and limits: More than 97% of effector molecules, versus under 1% of naive-cell molecules, belonged to clones above 20 RNA copies. Jurkat TCR RNA spiked in from one cell could reportedly be detected among 1.1 million or so naive cells.

The receptor's source is a human donor in good health. Some libraries in this study had Jurkat cell RNA spiked in. The chain is built from TRBV12-5 and TRBJ2-7; 7 bases align to TRBD1. The sample was naive CD8+ T cells from blood, with Jurkat cell RNA spiked in. The subset was: FACS-sorted CD8+CD4-CCR7+CD45RA+ naive T cells. The CDR3 protein is CASGFSRGRREQYF. The CDR3 DNA follows: TGTGCTAGTGGTTTTAGTAGGGGGCGGCGGGAGCAGTACTTC. Complete variable domain (other parts from reference TRBV12-5 and TRBJ2-7): DARVTQTPRHKVTEMGQEVTMRCQPILGHNTVFWYRQTMMQGLELLAYFRNRAPLDDSGMPKDRFSAEMPDATLATLKIQPSEPRDSAVYFCASGFSRGRREQYFGPGTRLTVT.